The 10 T cell receptor beta chains in this list originate from one sample, sequenced in a study of T cell clonotyping in hematopoietic cell transplantation. Here immunoSEQ multiplex PCR was the method, and the copy in TCRdb shows in-frame clones only, minus some. Altogether approximately 30,000 clones are present, approximately 96% being singletons, with the ten largest covering approximately 1.3%. The sequencing sample was made of peripheral blood mononuclear cells. These receptors were taken from a man aged 45 to 65 in good health. Some clones in this sample may be carry-over from other donors' samples.

This chain links TRBV19 with TRBJ1-2, with D maybe TRBD1 (5 bases). The CDR3 length is 14 residues. Trimming took off 9 bases at V and 6 bases at J, with 20 bases between the two ends. In germline, CDR1 is LNHDA, CDR2 SQIVND (reference sequence). The CDR3 protein is CASRPMPRGDGYTF. The DNA of the CDR3 is TGTGCCAGCCGACCAATGCCCCGGGGCGATGGCTACACCTTC.

This clone was counted a single time. The rearrangement joins TRBV19 to TRBJ1-5; D is ambiguous. The germline V gene encodes CDR1 LNHDA and CDR2 SQIVND (reference sequence). V lost 3 bases, J lost 1 base, and 13 bases lay in between. The CDR3 contains 16 residues. CDR3 region: CASSIVGPRSNQPQHF. DNA for the CDR3: TGTGCCAGTAGTATTGTAGGTCCGCGGAGCAATCAGCCCCAGCATTTT.

The chain joins TRBV5-6 to TRBJ1-5; D is ambiguous. Germline V gene lookup returns CDR1 SGHDT and CDR2 YYEEEE. Trimming took 0 bases from V and 7 from J, leaving 14 bases between them. There are 15 residues in the CDR3. CDR3 nucleotide sequence: TGTGCCAGCAGCTTGGGATCGGTGGTCGGGCAGCCCCAGCATTTT. Protein product: CASSLGSVVGQPQHF.

This chain connects TRBV7-9 to TRBJ2-7, with TRBD2 identical over 10 bases. The CDR3 sequence is 17 residues long. The germline V gene has CDR1 SEHNR and CDR2 FQNEAQ (reference sequence). Trimming cost V 0 bases and J 5 bases; bases outside gene matches: 10. DNA for the CDR3: TGTGCCAGCAGCTTAGCTCCTAGCGGGGGCCCTCAAAACGAGCAGTACTTC. Encoded protein: CASSLAPSGGPQNEQYF.

The rearrangement joins TRBV4-3 to TRBJ1-6; no clear D gene. V was shortened by 5 bases and J by 7 bases, with 18 bases between the two germline ends. CDR1 is LGHNA, CDR2 YSLEER, per germline. This CDR3 region has 16 residues. CDR3 sequence (DNA): TGCGCCAGCAGCAAGGCCGGGAGTTCCGCCAATTCACCCCTCCACTTT. It is translated as CASSKAGSSANSPLHF.

This chain links TRBV11-3 with TRBJ1-3; no reliable D call. The V end was cut by 0 bases, the J end by 3 bases, with 9 bases between. The CDR3 length is 15 residues. Germline values: CDR1 SGHNT, CDR2 YENEEA. CDR3 in amino acids: CASSLDAGSGNTIYF. CDR3 nucleotide sequence: TGTGCCAGCAGCTTAGATGCGGGGAGTGGAAACACCATATATTTT.

The V gene is TRBV2, the J gene TRBJ2-2; D possibly corresponds to TRBD1 (5 bases). The ends were cut back, 3 bases at V and 7 bases at J, with 9 bases in the middle. The CDR3 is made up of 13 amino acids. Germline V CDR1 and CDR2: SNHLY, FYNNEI. CDR3 sequence reads: CASSDRDRGELFF. The CDR3 nucleotides read TGTGCCAGCAGTGACAGGGATCGCGGGGAGCTGTTTTTT.

This clone was found once. The chain joins TRBV6-5 to TRBJ1-2, with TRBD1 matching over 7 bases. There are 15 residues in the CDR3. Losses at the gene ends were 0 bases for V and 7 bases for J; bases not matched to a gene: 8. CDR1 is MNHEY and CDR2 is SVGAGI in the germline V gene. The CDR3 nucleotides are TGTGCCAGCAGTTACTCTCGGGGACAGTTGAGTGGCTACACCTTC. Translation: CASSYSRGQLSGYTF.

The V and J genes are TRBV27 and TRBJ2-7, with 12 nucleotides matching TRBD2. Looked up from germline, CDR1 is MNHEY and CDR2 is SMNVEV (reference sequence). J was trimmed by 3 bases and V by 2 bases; bases with no gene match: 5. The CDR3 contains 16 residues. The CDR3 nucleotides are TGTGCCAGCAGTTTAACTAGCGGGGGGCTCCTCTACGAGCAGTACTTC. This translates into CASSLTSGGLLYEQYF.

The chain combines TRBV2 with TRBJ2-7, with 7 nucleotides matching TRBD1. The V and J ends lost 6 bases and 2 bases, in that order; junction bases with no gene match: 13. This CDR3 contains 16 residues. CDR1 and CDR2 (germline): SNHLY, FYNNEI. This chain's CDR3 is CASRSIPGQWAYEQYF. CDR3 sequence (DNA): TGTGCCAGCAGATCGATTCCGGGACAGTGGGCCTACGAGCAGTACTTC.